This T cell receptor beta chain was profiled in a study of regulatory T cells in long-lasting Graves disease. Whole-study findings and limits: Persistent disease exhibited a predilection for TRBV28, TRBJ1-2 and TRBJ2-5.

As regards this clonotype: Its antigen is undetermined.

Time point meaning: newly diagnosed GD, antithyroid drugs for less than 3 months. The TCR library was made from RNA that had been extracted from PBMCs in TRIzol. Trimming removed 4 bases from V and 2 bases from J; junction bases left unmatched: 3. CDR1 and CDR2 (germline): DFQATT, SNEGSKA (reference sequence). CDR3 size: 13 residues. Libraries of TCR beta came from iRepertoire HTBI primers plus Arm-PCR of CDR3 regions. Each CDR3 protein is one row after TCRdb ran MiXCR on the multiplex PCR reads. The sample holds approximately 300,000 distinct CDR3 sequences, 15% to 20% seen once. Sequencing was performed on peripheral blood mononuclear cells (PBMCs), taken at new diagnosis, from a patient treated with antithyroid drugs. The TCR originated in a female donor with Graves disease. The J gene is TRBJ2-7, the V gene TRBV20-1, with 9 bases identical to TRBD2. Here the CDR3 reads CSATAGGPYEQYF. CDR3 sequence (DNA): TGCAGTGCTACGGCGGGAGGGCCCTACGAGCAGTACTTC.